This TCR beta chain was retrieved from a study of T cell changes during pregnancy in multiple sclerosis. In germline, CDR1 is SGHDT, CDR2 YYEEEE. Between the trimmed V and J ends, which lost 3 bases and 1 base, there was a span of 18 bases. The CDR3 covers 17 residues. The table came from immunoSEQ multiplex PCR; TCRdb's copy has only in-frame clones and leaves some out. Seen here are thousands of clones, roughly 86% observed once, and the top ten hold 15%. The chain combines TRBV5-6 with TRBJ2-3; possibly TRBD1 for D (6 bases). The source is a female donor in good health, enrolled as a control in a pregnancy study. The source material was CD8+ T cells from peripheral blood mononuclear cells, sampled in the second trimester of pregnancy. CDR3 in amino acids: CASSSRDNHGGTDTQYF. CDR3 nucleotide sequence: TGTGCCAGCAGCTCCCGGGACAACCACGGGGGCACAGATACGCAGTATTTT.